The T cell receptor beta chain described here comes from a study of cytomegalovirus exposure and HLA in healthy donors. This clone has more than one count but fewer than ten. Amplification used 60 Vbeta primers and 13 Jbeta primers. Sequencing was performed with immunoSEQ multiplex PCR; in TCRdb, only in-frame clones are kept and a portion is missing. The sample consists of 150,000 to 200,000 clones, about 90% of them appearing once. Input material: PBMCs. The TCR comes from a girl under three years old in good health and CMV-seronegative.

DNA of the CDR3: TGCAGTCCTCGACAGTCTGCTGAAGCTTTCTTT. Translation: CSPRQSAEAFF. The V gene is TRBV20-1, the J gene TRBJ1-1; TRBD1 might be the D (5 bases). The CDR3 covers 11 residues. Deletions cut 8 bases from V and 6 bases from J, with 13 bases between. In germline, CDR1 is DFQATT, CDR2 SNEGSKA (reference sequence).